This T cell receptor (beta chain) was identified in a study of identical twins. Findings of the study overall: In monozygotic twins, models underestimated the sharing of out-of-frame TCR alpha. The analysis was cross-sectional rather than longitudinal within donors.

Unique molecular identifiers were present on the cDNA, and a universal primer site came from template switching. Using its own MiXCR run on the 5' RACE reads, TCRdb lists one record per CDR3 protein. Altogether 1.5 million or so distinct CDR3 sequences are present, around 33% being singletons, with the ten largest covering about 0.25%. The germline CDR1 and CDR2 sequences are MDHEN and SYDVKM. V shed 7 bases and J shed 3 bases, with 16 bases lying between them. The CDR3 runs to 14 residues. This clonotype was seen repeatedly, ten times or more. Its antigen is not identified. There were only healthy Caucasians among the donors.

Specimen: cord blood. V is TRBV28 and J is TRBJ2-7; the D gene is possibly TRBD2 (7 bases). The TCR was taken from a newborn girl in good health. The CDR3: CASNDRTSYYEQYF. The CDR3 bases are TGTGCCAGCAACGACAGGACTAGTTACTACGAGCAGTACTTC.